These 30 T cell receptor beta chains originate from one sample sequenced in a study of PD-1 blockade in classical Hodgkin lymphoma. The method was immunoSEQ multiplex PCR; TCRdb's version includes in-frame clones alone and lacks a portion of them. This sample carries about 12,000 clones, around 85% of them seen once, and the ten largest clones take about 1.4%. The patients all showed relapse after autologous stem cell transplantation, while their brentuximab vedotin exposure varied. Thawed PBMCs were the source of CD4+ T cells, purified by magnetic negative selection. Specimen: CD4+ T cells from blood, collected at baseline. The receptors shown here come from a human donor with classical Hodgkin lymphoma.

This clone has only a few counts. CDR3: CASSPGQGVEKLFF. The CDR3 DNA sequence: TGTGCCAGCAGCCCTGGACAGGGTGTTGAAAAACTGTTTTTT. This rearrangement joins TRBV5-4 to TRBJ1-4; TRBD1 agrees at 8 bases. The CDR3 is 14 residues long. Per germline, CDR1 SGHNT and CDR2 YYREEE (reference sequence). The V segment lost 4 bases and the J segment 7 bases; nucleotides outside the gene matches: 6.

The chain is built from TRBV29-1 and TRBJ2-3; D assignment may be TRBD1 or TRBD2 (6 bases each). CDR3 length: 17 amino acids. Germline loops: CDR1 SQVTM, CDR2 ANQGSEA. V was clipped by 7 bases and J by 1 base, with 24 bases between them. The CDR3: CSAQGRSTGSGTDTQYF. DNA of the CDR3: TGCAGCGCCCAGGGGAGGAGCACAGGGAGTGGCACAGATACGCAGTATTTT.

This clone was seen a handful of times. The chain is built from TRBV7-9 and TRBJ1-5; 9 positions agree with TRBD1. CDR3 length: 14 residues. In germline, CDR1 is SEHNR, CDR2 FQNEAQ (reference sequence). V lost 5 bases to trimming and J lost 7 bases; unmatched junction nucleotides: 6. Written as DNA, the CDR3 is TGTGCCAGCAGCGTTACAGGGGGCGGGCAGCCCCAGCATTTT. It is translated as CASSVTGGGQPQHF.

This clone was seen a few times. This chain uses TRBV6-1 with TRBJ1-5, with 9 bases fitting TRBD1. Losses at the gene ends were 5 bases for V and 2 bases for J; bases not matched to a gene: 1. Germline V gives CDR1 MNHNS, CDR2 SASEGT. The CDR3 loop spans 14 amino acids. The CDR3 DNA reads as TGTGCCAGCAGTTGGACAGGGGGCAATCAGCCCCAGCATTTT. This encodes CASSWTGGNQPQHF.

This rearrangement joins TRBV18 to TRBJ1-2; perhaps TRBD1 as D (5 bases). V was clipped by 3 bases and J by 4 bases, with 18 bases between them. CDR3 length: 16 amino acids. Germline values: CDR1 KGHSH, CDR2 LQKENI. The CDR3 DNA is TGTGCCAGCTCACCGTCGGCGCCAGGGATCAGCTATGGCTACACCTTC. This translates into CASSPSAPGISYGYTF.

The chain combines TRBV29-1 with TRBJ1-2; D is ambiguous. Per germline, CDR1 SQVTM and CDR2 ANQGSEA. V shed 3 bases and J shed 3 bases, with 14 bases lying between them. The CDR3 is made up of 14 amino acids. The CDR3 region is CSVDARVLDYGYTF. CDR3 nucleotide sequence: TGCAGCGTTGATGCCCGGGTGTTGGACTATGGCTACACCTTC.

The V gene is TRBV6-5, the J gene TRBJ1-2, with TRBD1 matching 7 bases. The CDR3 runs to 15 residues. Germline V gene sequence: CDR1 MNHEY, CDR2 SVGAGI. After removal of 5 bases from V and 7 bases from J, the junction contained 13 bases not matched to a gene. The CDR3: CASSQKTGWHAGYTF. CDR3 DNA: TGTGCCAGCAGTCAAAAGACAGGGTGGCATGCTGGCTACACCTTC.

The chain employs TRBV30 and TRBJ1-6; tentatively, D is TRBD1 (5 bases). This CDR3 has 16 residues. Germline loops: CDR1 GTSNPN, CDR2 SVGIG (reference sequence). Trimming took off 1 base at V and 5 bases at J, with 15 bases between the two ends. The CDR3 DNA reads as TGTGCCTGGAGTGGAGGGTCGGACACCCATAATTCACCCCTCCACTTT. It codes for CAWSGGSDTHNSPLHF.

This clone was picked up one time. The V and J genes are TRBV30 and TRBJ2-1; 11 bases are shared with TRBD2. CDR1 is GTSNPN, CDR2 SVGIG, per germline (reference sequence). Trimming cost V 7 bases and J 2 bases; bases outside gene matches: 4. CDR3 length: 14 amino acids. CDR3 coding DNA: TGTGCCTTCGATAGCGGGGGGGCCTACAATGAGCAGTTCTTC. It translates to CAFDSGGAYNEQFF.

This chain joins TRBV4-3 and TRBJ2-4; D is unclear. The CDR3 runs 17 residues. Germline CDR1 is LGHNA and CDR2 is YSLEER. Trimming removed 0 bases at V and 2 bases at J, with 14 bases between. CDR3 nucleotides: TGCGCCAGCAGCCAAGATAGGGCCAGGACCTCCAAAAACATTCAGTACTTC. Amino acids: CASSQDRARTSKNIQYF.

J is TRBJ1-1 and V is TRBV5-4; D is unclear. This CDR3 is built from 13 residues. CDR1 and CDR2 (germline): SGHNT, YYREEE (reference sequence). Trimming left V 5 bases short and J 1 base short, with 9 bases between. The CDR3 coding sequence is TGTGCCAGCAGTGGTGGCCCGAACACTGAAGCTTTCTTT. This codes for CASSGGPNTEAFF.

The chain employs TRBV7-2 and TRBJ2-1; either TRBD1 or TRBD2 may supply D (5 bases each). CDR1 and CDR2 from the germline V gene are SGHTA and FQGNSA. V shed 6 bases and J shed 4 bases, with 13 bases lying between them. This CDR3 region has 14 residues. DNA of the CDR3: TGTGCCAGCAGGCTACCGGGACGGTACAATGAGCAGTTCTTC. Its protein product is CASRLPGRYNEQFF.

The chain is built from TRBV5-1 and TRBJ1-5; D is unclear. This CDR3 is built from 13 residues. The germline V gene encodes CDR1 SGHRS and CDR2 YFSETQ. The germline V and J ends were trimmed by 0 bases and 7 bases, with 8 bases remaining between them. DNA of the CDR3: TGCGCCAGCAGCTTGGCCGGGTCGCAGCCCCAGCATTTT. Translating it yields CASSLAGSQPQHF.

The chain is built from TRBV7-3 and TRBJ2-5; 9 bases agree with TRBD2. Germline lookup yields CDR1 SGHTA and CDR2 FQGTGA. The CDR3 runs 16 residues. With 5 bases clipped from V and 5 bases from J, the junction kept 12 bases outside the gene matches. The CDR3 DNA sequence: TGTGCCAGCAGCCCCCTCGGCGGGGGGGCCGGGGAGACCCAGTACTTC. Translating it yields CASSPLGGGAGETQYF.

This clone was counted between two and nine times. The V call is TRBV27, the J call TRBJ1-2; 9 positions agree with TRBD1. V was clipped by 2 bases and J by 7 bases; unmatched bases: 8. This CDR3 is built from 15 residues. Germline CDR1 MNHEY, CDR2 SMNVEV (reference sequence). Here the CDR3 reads CASSLAGQGVGGYTF. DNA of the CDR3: TGTGCCAGCAGTTTAGCGGGACAGGGAGTTGGTGGCTACACCTTC.

The CDR3 sequence: CASSQENKHYNSPLHF. The CDR3, as DNA: TGTGCCAGCAGCCAAGAAAACAAGCATTATAATTCACCCCTCCACTTT. The V call is TRBV14, the J call TRBJ1-6; D remains ambiguous. This CDR3 is 16 amino acids long. Looked up from germline, CDR1 is SGHDN and CDR2 is FVKESK. The V and J ends lost 0 bases and 4 bases respectively, with 10 bases between them.

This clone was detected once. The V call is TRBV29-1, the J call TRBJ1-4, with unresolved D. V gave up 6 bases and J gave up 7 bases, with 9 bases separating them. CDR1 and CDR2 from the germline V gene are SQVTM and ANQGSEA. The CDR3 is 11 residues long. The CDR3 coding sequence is TGCAGCGTCGAAAGCGGTGAAAAACTGTTTTTT. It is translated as CSVESGEKLFF.

DNA of the CDR3: TGTGCCATCAGTGAAATCCGGGGGAGCTCTGGAAACACCATATATTTT. Its translation: CAISEIRGSSGNTIYF. This chain connects TRBV10-3 to TRBJ1-3, with a possible D match to TRBD1 (5 bases). The germline CDR1 and CDR2 sequences are ENHRY and SYGVKD. The CDR3 is made up of 16 amino acids. Trimming pared 3 bases from V and 0 bases from J, leaving 12 bases between.

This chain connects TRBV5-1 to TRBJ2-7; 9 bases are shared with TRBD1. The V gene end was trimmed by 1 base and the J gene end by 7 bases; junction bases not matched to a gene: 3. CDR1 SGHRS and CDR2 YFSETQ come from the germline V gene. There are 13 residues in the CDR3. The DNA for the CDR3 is TGCGCCAGCAGCTTGAACAGGGGGCGAGAGCAGTACTTC. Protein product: CASSLNRGREQYF.

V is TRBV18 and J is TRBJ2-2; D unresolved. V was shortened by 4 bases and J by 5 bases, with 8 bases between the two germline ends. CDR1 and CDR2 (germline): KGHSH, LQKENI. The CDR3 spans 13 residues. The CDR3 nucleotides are TGTGCCAGCTCACAGGCTGTAACCGGGGAGCTGTTTTTT. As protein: CASSQAVTGELFF. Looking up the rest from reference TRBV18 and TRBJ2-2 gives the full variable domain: NAGVMQNPRHLVRRRGQEARLRCSPMKGHSHVYWYRQLPEEGLKFMVYLQKENIIDESGMPKERFSAEFPKEGPSILRIQQVVRGDSAAYFCASSQAVTGELFFGEGSRLTVL.

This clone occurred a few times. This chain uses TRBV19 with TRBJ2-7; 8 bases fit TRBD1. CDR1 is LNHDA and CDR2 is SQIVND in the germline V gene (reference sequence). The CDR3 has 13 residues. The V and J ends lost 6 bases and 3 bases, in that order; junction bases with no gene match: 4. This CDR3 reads CASSKQGDYEQYF. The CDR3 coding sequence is TGTGCCAGTAGCAAACAGGGGGACTACGAGCAGTACTTC.

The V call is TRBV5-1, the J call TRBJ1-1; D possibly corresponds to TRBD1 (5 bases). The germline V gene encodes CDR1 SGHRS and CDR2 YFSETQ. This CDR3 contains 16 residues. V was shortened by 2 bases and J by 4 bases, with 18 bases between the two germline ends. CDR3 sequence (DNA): TGCGCCAGCAGCTTACGTGCCTCGCGGGGGAGCACTGAAGCTTTCTTT. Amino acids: CASSLRASRGSTEAFF.

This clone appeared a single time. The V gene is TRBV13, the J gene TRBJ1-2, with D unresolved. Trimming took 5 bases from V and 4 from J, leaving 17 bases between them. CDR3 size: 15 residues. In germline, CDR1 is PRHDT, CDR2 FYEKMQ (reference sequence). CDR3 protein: CASSGESASSYGYTF. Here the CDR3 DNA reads TGTGCCAGCAGCGGAGAATCTGCATCCAGCTATGGCTACACCTTC.

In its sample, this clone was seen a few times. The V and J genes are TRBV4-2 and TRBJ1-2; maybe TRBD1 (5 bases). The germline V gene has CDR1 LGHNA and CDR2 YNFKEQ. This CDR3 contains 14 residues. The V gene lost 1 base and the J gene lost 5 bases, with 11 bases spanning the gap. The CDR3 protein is CASSQGGYEYGYTF. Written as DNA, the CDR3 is TGTGCCAGCAGCCAAGGGGGGTATGAATATGGCTACACCTTC.

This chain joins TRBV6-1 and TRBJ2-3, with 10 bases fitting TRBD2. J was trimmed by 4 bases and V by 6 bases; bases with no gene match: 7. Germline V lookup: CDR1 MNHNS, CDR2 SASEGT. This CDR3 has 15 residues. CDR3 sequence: CASRLSGGAPDTQYF. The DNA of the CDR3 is TGTGCCAGCAGGCTCAGCGGGGGGGCCCCAGATACGCAGTATTTT.

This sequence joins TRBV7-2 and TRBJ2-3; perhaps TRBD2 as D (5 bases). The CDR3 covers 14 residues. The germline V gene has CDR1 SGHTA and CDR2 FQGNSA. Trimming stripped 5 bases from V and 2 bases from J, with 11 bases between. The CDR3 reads CASSSGLYTDTQYF. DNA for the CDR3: TGTGCCAGCAGCAGTGGACTGTACACAGATACGCAGTATTTT.

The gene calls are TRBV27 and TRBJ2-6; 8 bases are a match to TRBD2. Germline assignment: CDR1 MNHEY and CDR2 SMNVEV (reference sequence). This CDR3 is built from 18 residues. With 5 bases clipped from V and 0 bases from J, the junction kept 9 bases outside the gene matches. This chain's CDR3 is CASSPLAGRPSGANVLTF. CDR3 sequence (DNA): TGTGCCAGCAGTCCGTTAGCGGGGCGGCCCTCTGGGGCCAACGTCCTGACTTTC.

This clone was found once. The CDR3 protein is CASSQEAYSHYEQYF. The CDR3 nucleotides are TGCGCCAGCAGCCAAGAGGCTTACAGCCACTACGAGCAGTACTTC. The V and J genes are TRBV4-3 and TRBJ2-7; D uncertain. The germline V and J ends were trimmed by 0 bases and 3 bases, with 12 bases remaining between them. Germline lookup yields CDR1 LGHNA and CDR2 YSLEER. This CDR3 region has 15 residues.

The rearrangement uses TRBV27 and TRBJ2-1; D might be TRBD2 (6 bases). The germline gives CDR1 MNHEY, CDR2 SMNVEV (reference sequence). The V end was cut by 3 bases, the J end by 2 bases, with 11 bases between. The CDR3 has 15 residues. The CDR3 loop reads CASSFRRGTYNEQFF. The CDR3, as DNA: TGTGCCAGCAGTTTTCGGCGGGGAACCTACAATGAGCAGTTCTTC.

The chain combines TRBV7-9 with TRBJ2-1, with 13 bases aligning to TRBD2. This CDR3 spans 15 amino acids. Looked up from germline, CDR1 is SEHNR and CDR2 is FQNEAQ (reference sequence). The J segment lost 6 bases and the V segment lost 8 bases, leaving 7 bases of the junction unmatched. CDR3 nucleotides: TGTGCCAGCTCTTCACTAGCGGGGGGGAGCAATGAGCAGTTCTTC. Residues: CASSSLAGGSNEQFF.